The next 9 T cell receptor beta chains were all read from a single sample in a study of T-cell reconstitution after alpha-beta-depleted transplantation in children. A library of TCRbeta sequences, prepared with unique molecular identifiers, was generated. TCRdb reanalysed the PCR reads using MiXCR and keeps one entry per CDR3 protein. The table has about 200,000 distinct CDR3 sequences, over 15% seen once; the top ten hold about two fifths. The material was PBMCs, mostly from graft donor cells, obtained 360 days after TCRalphabeta/CD19-depleted stem cell transplant. The receptors derive from a male patient aged 2-15 years who had a stem cell transplant for acute lymphoblastic leukemia, so the T cells may come from the graft donor.

This chain joins TRBV6-2 or TRBV6-3 and TRBJ2-7, with 10 bases matching TRBD2. Germline V lookup: CDR1 MNHEY, CDR2 SVGEGT. The CDR3 is 16 residues long. After removal of 4 bases from V and 3 bases from J, the junction contained 9 bases not matched to a gene. The CDR3 spells CASSWGASGGGYEQYF. In DNA, the CDR3 is TGTGCCAGCAGTTGGGGGGCTAGCGGGGGAGGCTACGAGCAGTACTTC.

V gene TRBV12-3 or TRBV12-4 combines with J gene TRBJ1-3; D remains unclear. V lost 1 base and J lost 2, with 12 bases in between. The CDR3 loop spans 16 amino acids. In nucleotides, the CDR3 is TGTGCCAGCAGTTTAGTGGATCGGGTTCCTGGAAACACCATATATTTT. It codes for CASSLVDRVPGNTIYF.

J is TRBJ1-6 and V is TRBV15, with TRBD1 matching 7 bases. The V and J ends lost 0 bases and 6 bases, in that order; junction bases with no gene match: 5. Germline values: CDR1 LNHNV, CDR2 YYDKDF (reference sequence). The CDR3 is made up of 16 amino acids. The CDR3 nucleotides are TGTGCCACCAGCAGAGATATGGCAGGGGGTAATTCACCCCTCCACTTT. This sequence encodes CATSRDMAGGNSPLHF.

V gene TRBV5-1 combines with J gene TRBJ2-7, with 10 nucleotides matching TRBD1. Germline trimming cut 3 bases from V and 5 bases from J; bases unmatched to any gene: 5. CDR1 SGHRS and CDR2 YFSETQ come from the germline V gene. CDR3 length equals 14 residues. DNA for the CDR3: TGCGCCAGCAGCTGGAGACAGGGGGCGAACGAGCAGTACTTC. This codes for CASSWRQGANEQYF.

The chain uses TRBV2 and TRBJ1-5, with D uncertain. CDR1 SNHLY and CDR2 FYNNEI come from the germline V gene. V was pared by 2 bases and J by 6 bases, with 17 bases between. This CDR3 contains 16 residues. The CDR3 loop is CASSEQALGSGQPQHF. The CDR3 DNA follows: TGTGCCAGCAGTGAACAGGCCCTAGGCTCCGGTCAGCCCCAGCATTTT.

The chain joins TRBV10-3 to TRBJ1-2; 7 bases map to TRBD1. J was trimmed by 3 bases and V by 8 bases; bases with no gene match: 9. Germline CDR1 is ENHRY and CDR2 is SYGVKD. The length of the CDR3 is 14 residues. The CDR3 sequence is CAIGQGDDYYGYTF. DNA of the CDR3: TGTGCCATCGGTCAGGGGGACGATTACTATGGCTACACCTTC.

The V gene is TRBV15, the J gene TRBJ2-1; D might be TRBD2 (5 bases). Trimming took off 1 base at V and 6 bases at J, with 16 bases between the two ends. This CDR3 contains 16 residues. Germline CDR1 LNHNV, CDR2 YYDKDF (reference sequence). CDR3 sequence (DNA): TGTGCCACCAGCAGAGGGGGAAGTAGCGTCGGCAATGAGCAGTTCTTC. Translated, it gives CATSRGGSSVGNEQFF.

This chain uses TRBV6-2 or TRBV6-3 with TRBJ1-6; a possible D gene is TRBD1 (5 bases). The CDR3 is made up of 14 amino acids. The germline V and J ends were trimmed by 5 bases and 9 bases, with 14 bases remaining between them. Germline CDR1 MNHEY, CDR2 SVGEGT. The CDR3 DNA follows: TGTGCCAGCAGTAACGGGCAGGGAGGTTCACCCCTCCACTTT. Protein sequence: CASSNGQGGSPLHF.

The genes are TRBV27 and TRBJ1-2, with D perhaps TRBD1 (5 bases). Trimming stripped 4 bases from V and 7 bases from J, with 10 bases between. Germline V gives CDR1 MNHEY, CDR2 SMNVEV (reference sequence). CDR3 size: 12 residues. CDR3 residues: CASSYHGGGYTF. CDR3 coding DNA: TGTGCCAGCAGTTACCACGGGGGTGGCTACACCTTC.